This T cell receptor (beta chain) was found in a study of tumor-infiltrating lymphocytes in glioblastoma multiforme (dated by TCRdb to 2017 to 2019). With respect to the entire study: The study tested whether intratumoral genomic heterogeneity fosters TIL diversity by jointly investigating somatic mutations, TIL diversity and immune response activity. Beyond this particular receptor, the publication reports: The authors noted that sorting T cells into functional subsets, which was not done in this study, would be a future improvement. Clone frequencies may be distorted by RNA-based TCR sequencing because unequal numbers of TCR transcripts are carried by T cells. Only one glioblastoma patient was included in the TCR and somatic mutation analysis, limiting generalizability.

Note on this clonotype: Its antigen target is currently unknown. No much larger clone exists at a distance of one base, and base qualities are not known.

CDR1 and CDR2, looked up from the germline V gene, are MNHNS and SASEGT. The CDR3, cysteine through phenylalanine, is 15 amino acids long. The CDR3 DNA has 45 bases and is translated from base 1. V is shortened by 1 base, J by 1 base, and the region joining them spans 5 bases. TCRB libraries were constructed from RNA through three rounds of nested multiplex PCR following a modified ARM-PCR protocol with multiple V-beta primers and a C-beta primer. ProtoScript II Reverse Transcriptase and a C-beta primer were used to synthesize TCRB-specific cDNA from 0.4 to 0.6 ug total RNA. For the TCRB libraries, no unique molecular identifiers were described. In the third PCR, barcodes and adapters were added over around 25 cycles using Deep VentR (exo-) polymerase, and bands of 250-500 bp were then gel purified. TCRB libraries were sequenced with 250 bp paired-end reads on an Illumina HiSeq 2500. From the authors' description of their analysis: Reads were cleaned with Trimmomatic, merged with FLASH, assigned V, D and J segments with MiGEC, and analyzed with VDJtools. Repertoire diversity was quantified with the Shannon-Wiener diversity index calculated using VDJtools. The public reads were reanalyzed by TCRdb: fastp trimming at Q25, MiXCR alignment, in-frame beta chains only. For every CDR3 protein sequence, its rows merge into one entry that carries the most common genes and DNA. The V and J calls reflect TCRdb's pipeline rather than the authors' work. For this sample there are about 32,000 distinct CDR3 sequences; more than 55% appear just once. The biggest ten clones account for around 35% of the sample.

The AllPrep DNA/RNA mini kit was used to purify genomic DNA and total RNA at the same time from each of the approximately nine tumor samples. Every RNA sample had an OD 260/280 ratio above 1.9 and an RNA integrity number above 6.5. This TCR was recovered from a male donor with glioblastoma. Sequencing input: brain tumor tissue. The V gene is TRBV6-1 and the J gene is TRBJ1-6, with the D gene not confidently named. The CDR3 has the sequence CASSEVGSYNSPLHF. The sequence in DNA is TGTGCCAGCAGTGAAGTTGGATCCTATAATTCACCCCTCCACTTT.